The clone carrying this T cell receptor (beta chain) was seen only a few times. These data are taken from a study of T-cell memory formation after mild COVID-19. Trimming stripped 3 bases from V and 4 bases from J, with 7 bases between. CDR1 is KGHSH, CDR2 LQKENI, per germline. This CDR3 has 13 residues. One entry per CDR3 protein, called by TCRdb with MiXCR from the 5' RACE reads. The table records fewer than 700,000 distinct CDR3 sequences, 15% to 20% of them present only once. The chain combines TRBV18 with TRBJ1-5; D is undetermined. Sequencing input: PBMCs or a T cell subset sorted from them (not recorded which). This TCR was recovered from an adult woman who had mild COVID-19 (a few samples of this study predate the infection). Cell type and time point are not known. CDR3 DNA: TGTGCCAGCTCACCTTCAGAGAATCAGCCCCAGCATTTT. Translating gives CASSPSENQPQHF.